The clone carrying this T cell receptor (beta chain) was counted many times. Antigen specificity is unknown. The CDR3 is 14 residues long. Deletions cut 6 bases from V and 8 bases from J, with 19 bases between. TCRbeta library construction was performed incorporating unique molecular identifiers. TCRdb itself ran the PCR reads through MiXCR, one entry per CDR3 protein. The data hold about 440,000 distinct CDR3 sequences, with around two fifths observed a single time. The data belong to a study of T-cell reconstitution after alpha-beta-depleted transplantation in children. Study results and limitations: By one year post-transplant, T-cell counts and diversity largely arose from T cells that were newly produced. Reportedly, only several hundred clones from non-depleted graft cells drove alpha-beta T-cell counts at about two months.

The chain uses TRBV12-3 or TRBV12-4 and TRBJ1-2; D is perhaps TRBD1 (5 bases). This TCR came from a girl aged 2 to 10 with aplastic anemia, due to receive a stem cell transplant. The specimen was PBMCs, collected before TCRalphabeta/CD19-depleted stem cell transplant. In nucleotides, the CDR3 is TGTGCCAGCAGCCCCGGGCGGGGCGGCATGGGCTACACCTTC. Residues: CASSPGRGGMGYTF.